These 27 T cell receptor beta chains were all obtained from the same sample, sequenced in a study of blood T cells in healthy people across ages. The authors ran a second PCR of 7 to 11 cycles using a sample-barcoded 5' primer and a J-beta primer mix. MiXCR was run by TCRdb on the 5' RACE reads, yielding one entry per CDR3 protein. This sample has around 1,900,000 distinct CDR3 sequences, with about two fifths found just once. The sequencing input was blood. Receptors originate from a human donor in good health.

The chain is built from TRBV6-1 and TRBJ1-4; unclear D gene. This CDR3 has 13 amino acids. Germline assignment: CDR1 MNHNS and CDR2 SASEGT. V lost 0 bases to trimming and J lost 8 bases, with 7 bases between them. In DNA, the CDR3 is TGTGCCAGCAGTGAAGCTACGGGGGAAAAACTGTTTTTT. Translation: CASSEATGEKLFF.

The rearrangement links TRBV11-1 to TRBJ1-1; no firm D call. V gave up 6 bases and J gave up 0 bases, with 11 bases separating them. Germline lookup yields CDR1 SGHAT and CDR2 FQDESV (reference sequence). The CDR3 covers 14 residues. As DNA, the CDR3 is TGTGCCAGCAGAATTAGTATGTTGAACACTGAAGCTTTCTTT. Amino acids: CASRISMLNTEAFF.

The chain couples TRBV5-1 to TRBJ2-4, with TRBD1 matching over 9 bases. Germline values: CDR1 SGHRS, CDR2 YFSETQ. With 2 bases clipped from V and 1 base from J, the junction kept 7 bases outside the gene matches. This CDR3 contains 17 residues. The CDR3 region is CASSLRTGAQAKNIQYF. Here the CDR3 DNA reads TGCGCCAGCAGCTTAAGGACAGGGGCCCAGGCCAAAAACATTCAGTACTTC. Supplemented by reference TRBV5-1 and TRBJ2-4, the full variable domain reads KAGVTQTPRYLIKTRGQQVTLSCSPISGHRSVSWYQQTPGQGLQFLFEYFSETQRNKGNFPGRFSGRQFSNSRSEMNVSTLELGDSALYLCASSLRTGAQAKNIQYFGAGTRLSVL.

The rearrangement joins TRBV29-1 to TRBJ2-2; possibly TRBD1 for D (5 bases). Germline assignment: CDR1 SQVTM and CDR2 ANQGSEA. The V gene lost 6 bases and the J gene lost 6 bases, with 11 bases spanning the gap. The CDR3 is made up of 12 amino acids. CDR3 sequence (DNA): TGCAGCGTGCTTTGGACACCCGGGGAGCTGTTTTTT. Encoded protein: CSVLWTPGELFF.

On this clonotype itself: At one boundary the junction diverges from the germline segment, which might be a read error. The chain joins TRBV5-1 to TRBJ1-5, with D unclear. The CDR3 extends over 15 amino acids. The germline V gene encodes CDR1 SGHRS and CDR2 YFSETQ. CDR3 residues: CASSLNSPSNQPRHF. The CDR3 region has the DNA TGCGCCAGCAGCTTGAATTCACCGAGCAATCAGCCCCGGCATTTT.

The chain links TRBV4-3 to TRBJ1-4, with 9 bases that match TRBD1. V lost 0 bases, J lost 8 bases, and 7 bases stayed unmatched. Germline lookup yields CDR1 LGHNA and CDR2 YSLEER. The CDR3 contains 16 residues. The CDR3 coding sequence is TGCGCCAGCAGCCAAGATACGGGACAGGGAAGGGAAAAACTGTTTTTT. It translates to CASSQDTGQGREKLFF.

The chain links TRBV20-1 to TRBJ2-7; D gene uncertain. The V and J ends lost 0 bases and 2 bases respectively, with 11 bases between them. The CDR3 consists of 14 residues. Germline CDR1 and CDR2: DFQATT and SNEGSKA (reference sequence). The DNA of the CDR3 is TGCAGTGCTAGAGATGAAGCGTCGACCTACGAGCAGTACTTC. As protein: CSARDEASTYEQYF.

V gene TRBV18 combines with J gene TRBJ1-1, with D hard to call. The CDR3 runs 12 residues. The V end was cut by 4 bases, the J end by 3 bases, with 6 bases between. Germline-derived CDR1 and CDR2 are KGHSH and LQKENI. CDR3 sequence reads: CASSHDYTEAFF. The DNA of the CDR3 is TGTGCCAGCTCACACGATTACACTGAAGCTTTCTTT.

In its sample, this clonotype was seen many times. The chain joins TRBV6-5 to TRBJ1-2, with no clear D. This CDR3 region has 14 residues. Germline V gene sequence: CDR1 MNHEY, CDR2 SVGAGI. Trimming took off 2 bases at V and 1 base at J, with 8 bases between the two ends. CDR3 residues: CASSYQDFNYGYTF. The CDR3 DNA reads TGTGCCAGCAGTTACCAGGACTTTAACTATGGCTACACCTTC.

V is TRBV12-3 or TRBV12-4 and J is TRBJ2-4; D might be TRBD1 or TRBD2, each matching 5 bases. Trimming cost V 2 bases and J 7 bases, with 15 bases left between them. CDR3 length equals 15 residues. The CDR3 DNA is TGTGCCAGCAGTTTACAGGGAGTTGGAAGGAACATTCAGTACTTC. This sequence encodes CASSLQGVGRNIQYF.

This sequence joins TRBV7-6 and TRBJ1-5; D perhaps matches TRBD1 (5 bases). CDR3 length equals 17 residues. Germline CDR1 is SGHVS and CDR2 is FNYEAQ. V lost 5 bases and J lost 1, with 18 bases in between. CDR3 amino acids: CASSQKGSGISNQPQHF. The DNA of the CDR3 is TGTGCCAGCAGCCAAAAGGGTTCAGGGATAAGCAATCAGCCCCAGCATTTT.

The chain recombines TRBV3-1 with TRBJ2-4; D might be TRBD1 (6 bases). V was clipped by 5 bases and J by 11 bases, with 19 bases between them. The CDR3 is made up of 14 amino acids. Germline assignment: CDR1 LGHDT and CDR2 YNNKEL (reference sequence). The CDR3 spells CASSAPGHALFQYF. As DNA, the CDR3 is TGTGCCAGCAGCGCTCCGGGACACGCGCTTTTTCAGTACTTC.

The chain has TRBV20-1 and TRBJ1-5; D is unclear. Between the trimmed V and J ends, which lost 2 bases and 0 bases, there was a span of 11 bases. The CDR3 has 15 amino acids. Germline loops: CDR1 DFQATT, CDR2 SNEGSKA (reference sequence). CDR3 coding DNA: TGCAGTGCTAGACCAGCCAAGGGTAGCAATCAGCCCCAGCATTTT. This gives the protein CSARPAKGSNQPQHF.

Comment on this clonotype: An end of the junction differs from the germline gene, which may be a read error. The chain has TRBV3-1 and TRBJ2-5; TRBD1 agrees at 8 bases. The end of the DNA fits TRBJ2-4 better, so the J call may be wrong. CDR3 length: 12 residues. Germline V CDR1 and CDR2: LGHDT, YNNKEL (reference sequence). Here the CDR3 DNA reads TGCGCCAGCAGCCCCGACAGGGGCATTCAGTACTTC. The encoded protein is CASSPDRGIQYF.

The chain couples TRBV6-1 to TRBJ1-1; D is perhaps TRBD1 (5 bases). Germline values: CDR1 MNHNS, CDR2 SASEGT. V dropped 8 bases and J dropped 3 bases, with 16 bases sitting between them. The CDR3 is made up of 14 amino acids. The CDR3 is CASSKYRGDTEAFF. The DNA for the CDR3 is TGTGCCAGCTCTAAATACCGGGGGGACACTGAAGCTTTCTTT.

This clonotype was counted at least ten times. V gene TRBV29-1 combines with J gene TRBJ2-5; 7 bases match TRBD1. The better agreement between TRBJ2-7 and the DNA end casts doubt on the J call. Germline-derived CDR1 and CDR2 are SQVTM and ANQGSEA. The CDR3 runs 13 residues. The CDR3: CSSSEGAISEQYF. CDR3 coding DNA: TGCAGCTCCTCCGAGGGGGCTATAAGCGAGCAGTACTTC.

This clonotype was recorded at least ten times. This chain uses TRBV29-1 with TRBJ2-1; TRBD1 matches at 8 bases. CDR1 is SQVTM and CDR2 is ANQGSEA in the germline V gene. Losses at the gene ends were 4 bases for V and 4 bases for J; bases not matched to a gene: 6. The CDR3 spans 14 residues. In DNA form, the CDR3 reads TGCAGCGTTGCCTCAGGGGGCCCTTACAATGAGCAGTTCTTC. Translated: CSVASGGPYNEQFF.

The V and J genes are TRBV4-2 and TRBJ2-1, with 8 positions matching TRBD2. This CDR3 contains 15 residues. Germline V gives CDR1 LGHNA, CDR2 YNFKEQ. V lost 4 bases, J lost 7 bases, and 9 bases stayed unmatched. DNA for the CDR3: TGTGCCAGCAGCCTAAGCGGGGGCGGAGGTAATGAGCAGTTCTTC. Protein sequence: CASSLSGGGGNEQFF.

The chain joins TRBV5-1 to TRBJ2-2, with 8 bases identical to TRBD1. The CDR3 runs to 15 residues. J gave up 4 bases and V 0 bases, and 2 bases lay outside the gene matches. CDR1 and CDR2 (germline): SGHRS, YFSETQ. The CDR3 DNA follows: TGCGCCAGCAGCTTGGGGACAGGGTCCACCGGGGAGCTGTTTTTT. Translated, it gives CASSLGTGSTGELFF.

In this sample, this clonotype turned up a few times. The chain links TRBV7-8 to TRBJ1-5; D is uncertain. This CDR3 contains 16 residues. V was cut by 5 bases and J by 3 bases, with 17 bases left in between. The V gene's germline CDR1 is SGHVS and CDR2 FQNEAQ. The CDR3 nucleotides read TGTGCCAGCAGCCCCCCCATGAACAGCCTCAATCAGCCCCAGCATTTT. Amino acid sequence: CASSPPMNSLNQPQHF.

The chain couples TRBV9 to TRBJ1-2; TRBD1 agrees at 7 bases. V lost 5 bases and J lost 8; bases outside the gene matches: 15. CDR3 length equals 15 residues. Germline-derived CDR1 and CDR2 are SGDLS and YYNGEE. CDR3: CASRRTGGGIGGYTF. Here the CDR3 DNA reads TGTGCCAGCAGACGGACAGGCGGAGGGATAGGGGGCTACACCTTC.

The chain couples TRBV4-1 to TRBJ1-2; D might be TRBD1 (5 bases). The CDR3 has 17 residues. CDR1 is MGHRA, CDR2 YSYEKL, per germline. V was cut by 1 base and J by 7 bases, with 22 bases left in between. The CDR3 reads CASSQAGEGVFSSGYTF. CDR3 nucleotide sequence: TGCGCCAGCAGCCAAGCGGGGGAAGGGGTGTTCTCTTCTGGCTACACCTTC.

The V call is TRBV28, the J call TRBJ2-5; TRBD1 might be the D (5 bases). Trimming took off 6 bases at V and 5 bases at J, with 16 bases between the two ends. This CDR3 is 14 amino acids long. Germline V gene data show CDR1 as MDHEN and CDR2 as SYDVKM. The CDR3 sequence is CASRTTRGEETQYF. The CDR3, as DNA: TGTGCCAGCAGAACAACAAGGGGCGAGGAGACCCAGTACTTC.

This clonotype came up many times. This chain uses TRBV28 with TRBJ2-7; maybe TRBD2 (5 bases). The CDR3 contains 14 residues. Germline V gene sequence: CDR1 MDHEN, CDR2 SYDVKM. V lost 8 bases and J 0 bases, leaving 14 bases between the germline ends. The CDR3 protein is CASSPTGFSYEQYF. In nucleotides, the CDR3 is TGTGCCAGCTCACCAACGGGGTTCTCCTACGAGCAGTACTTC.

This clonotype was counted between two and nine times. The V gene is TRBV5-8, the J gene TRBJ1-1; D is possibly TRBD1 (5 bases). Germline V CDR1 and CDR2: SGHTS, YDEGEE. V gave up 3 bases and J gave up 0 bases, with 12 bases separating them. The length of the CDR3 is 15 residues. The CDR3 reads CASSWSGNMNTEAFF. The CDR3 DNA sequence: TGTGCCAGCAGCTGGTCAGGGAACATGAACACTGAAGCTTTCTTT.

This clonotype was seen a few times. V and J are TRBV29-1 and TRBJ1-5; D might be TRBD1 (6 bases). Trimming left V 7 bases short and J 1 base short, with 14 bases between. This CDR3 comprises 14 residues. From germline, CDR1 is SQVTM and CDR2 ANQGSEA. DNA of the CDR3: TGCAGCGGAGGACAGTCTTACAGCAATCAGCCCCAGCATTTT. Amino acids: CSGGQSYSNQPQHF.

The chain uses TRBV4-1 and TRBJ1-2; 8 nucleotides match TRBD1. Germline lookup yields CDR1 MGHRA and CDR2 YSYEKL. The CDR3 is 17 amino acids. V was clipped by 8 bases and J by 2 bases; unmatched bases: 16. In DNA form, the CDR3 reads TGCGCCAGCGGCCGGGGCTCCGGACAGGGAAAAAACTATGGCTACACCTTC. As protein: CASGRGSGQGKNYGYTF.